A selection of T cell receptor beta chains follows, all from one sample in a study of blood T cell repertoires in COVID-19. TCRdb's table, derived via immunoSEQ multiplex PCR, lists solely in-frame clones and lacks some. In the table there are 200,000 to 250,000 clones, roughly 78% of which are singletons. The sequenced sample consisted of peripheral blood. The origin of the receptors is a middle-aged woman with acute or convalescent COVID-19. Both conserved end residues are part of each CDR3. The order of the fields is clone size, D gene, V gene, J gene, CDR3 length, CDR3 protein, CDR3 DNA. A D gene is named only where the DNA matches it firmly. Clone size, where shown, is once, few, many, or a class for clones that have expanded.

clone size: .
D gene: TRBD2
V gene: TRBV7-2
J gene: TRBJ2-7
CDR3 length: 16
CDR3 protein: CASSLAGSGASYEQYF
CDR3 DNA: TGTGCCAGCAGCTTAGCGGGTAGCGGGGCCTCCTACGAGCAGTACTTC

clone size: .
D gene: .
V gene: TRBV11-3
J gene: TRBJ2-3
CDR3 length: 13
CDR3 protein: CASSLAGGDTQYF
CDR3 DNA: TGTGCCAGCAGCTTAGCCGGCGGGGATACGCAGTATTTT

clone size: .
D gene: TRBD2
V gene: TRBV2
J gene: TRBJ2-2
CDR3 length: 16
CDR3 protein: CASSEEGSGIAGELFF
CDR3 DNA: TGTGCCAGCAGTGAAGAGGGGAGCGGGATTGCCGGGGAGCTGTTTTTT

clone size: .
D gene: .
V gene: TRBV11-1
J gene: TRBJ1-2
CDR3 length: 13
CDR3 protein: CASSQQGLSGYTF
CDR3 DNA: TGTGCCAGCAGCCAACAGGGTTTGAGTGGCTACACCTTC

clone size: .
D gene: .
V gene: TRBV5-1
J gene: TRBJ2-7
CDR3 length: 12
CDR3 protein: CASSVNRDEQYF
CDR3 DNA: TGCGCCAGCAGCGTCAACAGGGACGAGCAGTACTTC

clone size: .
D gene: .
V gene: TRBV19
J gene: TRBJ2-7
CDR3 length: 14
CDR3 protein: CASSTGRVPYEQYF
CDR3 DNA: TGTGCCAGTAGTACCGGCAGGGTCCCCTACGAGCAGTACTTC

clone size: .
D gene: TRBD1
V gene: TRBV14
J gene: TRBJ2-3
CDR3 length: 16
CDR3 protein: CASSQRQGASTDTQYF
CDR3 DNA: TGTGCCAGCAGCCAAAGACAGGGGGCATCCACAGATACGCAGTATTTT

clone size: .
D gene: .
V gene: TRBV5-5
J gene: TRBJ2-7
CDR3 length: 13
CDR3 protein: CASSSGLSYEQYF
CDR3 DNA: TGTGCCAGCAGCTCGGGACTCTCCTACGAGCAGTACTTC

clone size: once
D gene: TRBD1
V gene: TRBV4-1
J gene: TRBJ1-4
CDR3 length: 16
CDR3 protein: CASSQDQGATNEKLFF
CDR3 DNA: TGCGCCAGCAGCCAAGATCAGGGGGCGACTAATGAAAAACTGTTTTTT

clone size: .
D gene: TRBD2
V gene: TRBV7-2
J gene: TRBJ2-7
CDR3 length: 12
CDR3 protein: CASGTISYEQYF
CDR3 DNA: TGTGCCAGCGGGACTATCTCCTACGAGCAGTACTTC

clone size: .
D gene: TRBD2
V gene: TRBV25-1
J gene: TRBJ2-7
CDR3 length: 13
CDR3 protein: CASGLAGAYEQYF
CDR3 DNA: TGTGCCAGCGGACTAGCGGGGGCCTACGAGCAGTACTTC

clone size: .
D gene: TRBD2
V gene: TRBV4-2
J gene: TRBJ2-1
CDR3 length: 15
CDR3 protein: CASSPRLAGDNEQFF
CDR3 DNA: TGTGCCAGCAGCCCCCGACTAGCGGGGGACAATGAGCAGTTCTTC

clone size: .
D gene: .
V gene: TRBV9
J gene: TRBJ1-6
CDR3 length: 14
CDR3 protein: CASSNTGRDSPLHF
CDR3 DNA: TGTGCCAGCAGCAATACTGGGAGAGATTCACCCCTCCACTTT

clone size: .
D gene: TRBD2
V gene: TRBV15
J gene: TRBJ2-3
CDR3 length: 15
CDR3 protein: CATRTSGGPTDTQYF
CDR3 DNA: TGTGCCACCCGAACTAGCGGGGGGCCCACAGATACGCAGTATTTT

clone size: once
D gene: TRBD1
V gene: TRBV24-1
J gene: TRBJ1-1
CDR3 length: 13
CDR3 protein: CATSLTGETEAFF
CDR3 DNA: TGTGCCACCAGTTTGACAGGGGAGACTGAAGCTTTCTTT

clone size: .
D gene: TRBD2
V gene: TRBV9
J gene: TRBJ2-1
CDR3 length: 17
CDR3 protein: CASSETRLAGGLNEQFF
CDR3 DNA: TGTGCCAGCAGCGAGACTAGACTAGCGGGGGGACTCAATGAGCAGTTCTTC

clone size: .
D gene: .
V gene: TRBV2
J gene: TRBJ2-6
CDR3 length: 15
CDR3 protein: CASSYRVGGANVLTF
CDR3 DNA: TGTGCCAGCAGTTACAGGGTCGGTGGGGCCAACGTCCTGACTTTC

clone size: .
D gene: TRBD1
V gene: TRBV9
J gene: TRBJ2-1
CDR3 length: 16
CDR3 protein: CASSVISGTGGNEQFF
CDR3 DNA: TGTGCCAGCAGCGTAATATCCGGGACAGGGGGCAATGAGCAGTTCTTC